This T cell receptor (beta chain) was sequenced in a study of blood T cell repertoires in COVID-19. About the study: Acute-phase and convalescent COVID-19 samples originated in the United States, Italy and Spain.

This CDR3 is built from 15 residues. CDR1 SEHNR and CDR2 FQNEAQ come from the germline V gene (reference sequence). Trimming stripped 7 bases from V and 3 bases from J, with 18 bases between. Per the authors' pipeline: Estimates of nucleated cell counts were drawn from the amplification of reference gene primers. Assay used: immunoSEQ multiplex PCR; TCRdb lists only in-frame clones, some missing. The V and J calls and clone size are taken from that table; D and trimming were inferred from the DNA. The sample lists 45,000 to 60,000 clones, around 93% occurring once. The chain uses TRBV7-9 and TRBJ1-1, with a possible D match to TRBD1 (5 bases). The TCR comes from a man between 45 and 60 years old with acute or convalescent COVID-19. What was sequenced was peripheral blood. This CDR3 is CASTPGRRGHTEAFF. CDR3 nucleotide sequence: TGTGCCAGCACCCCCGGGAGGAGGGGTCACACTGAAGCTTTCTTT.